The entry below gives a single TCR beta chain sequence along with its context. What it binds is unknown. One junction end disagrees with the germline gene, perhaps due to a read error. The data derive from a study of esophageal squamous cell carcinoma under preoperative chemotherapy. The study, taken as a whole, reports: Clonal contraction, more than amplification, hit abundant clones after paclitaxel-nedaplatin.

MiXCR was run by TCRdb on the PCR reads, yielding one entry per CDR3 protein. The table records 30,000 to 35,000 distinct CDR3 sequences, around 50% of them present only once. CDR3 length: 17 amino acids. The V gene's germline CDR1 is SGHNT and CDR2 YENEEA. The time point is: after preoperative PTX-NDP chemotherapy. Specimen collection occurred from a patient given preoperative chemotherapy. The sequence was collected from a human donor with esophageal squamous cell carcinoma. The donor label of this sample is uncertain. This chain links TRBV11-3 with TRBJ2-3, with TRBD2 matching 7 bases. This CDR3 reads CASSAGAGTRNVDTQYF. CDR3 sequence (DNA): TGTGCCAGCAGCGCGGGAGCCGGGACCCGGAATGTAGATACCCAGTACTTT.